The 23 T cell receptor beta chains below come from one sample, sequenced in a study of T-cell memory formation after mild COVID-19. In TCRdb, the 5' RACE reads were re-called with MiXCR into one record per CDR3 protein. The sample consists of 400,000 or so distinct CDR3 sequences, around 18% of them appearing once. The source material was PBMCs or a T cell subset sorted from them (not recorded which). These receptors were obtained from an adult woman who had mild COVID-19 (a few samples of this study predate the infection). Cell type and time point are not known.

This rearrangement joins TRBV18 to TRBJ1-2; D call uncertain. Per the germline V gene, CDR1 is KGHSH and CDR2 is LQKENI. The CDR3 length is 15 residues. Trimming took off 0 bases at V and 7 bases at J, with 15 bases between the two ends. This chain's CDR3 is CASSPPVSIRGGYTF. CDR3 DNA: TGTGCCAGCTCACCACCGGTTTCAATTCGTGGTGGCTACACCTTC. Full variable domain (remainder filled in from reference TRBV18 and TRBJ1-2): NAGVMQNPRHLVRRRGQEARLRCSPMKGHSHVYWYRQLPEEGLKFMVYLQKENIIDESGMPKERFSAEFPKEGPSILRIQQVVRGDSAAYFCASSPPVSIRGGYTFGSGTRLTVV.

This clonotype has just a few counts. This chain connects TRBV7-9 to TRBJ2-1, with TRBD1 matching over 8 bases. The CDR3 is 15 amino acids. The V and J ends lost 1 base and 9 bases, in that order; junction bases with no gene match: 8. Germline CDR1 is SEHNR and CDR2 is FQNEAQ (reference sequence). CDR3 loop: CASSLGDRFSTEQFF. The DNA of the CDR3 is TGTGCCAGCAGCTTAGGGGACAGGTTTTCCACTGAGCAGTTCTTC.

J is TRBJ2-1 and V is TRBV6-1; possible D gene TRBD1, 5 bases. Germline V CDR1 and CDR2: MNHNS, SASEGT. Trimming stripped 7 bases from V and 3 bases from J, with 10 bases between. CDR3 size: 13 residues. The CDR3 DNA follows: TGTGCCAGCACCCGGACAAACTACAATGAGCAGTTCTTC. Translated: CASTRTNYNEQFF.

The chain uses TRBV6-2 or TRBV6-3 and TRBJ2-7; 7 nucleotides match TRBD1. V shed 0 bases, J shed 7 bases, and the junction held 12 bases outside the gene matches. The CDR3 is 16 amino acids. Germline V lookup: CDR1 MNHEY, CDR2 SVGEGT. In DNA form, the CDR3 reads TGTGCCAGCAGTTACTCAGGACAGGACCTCGTGTGGGAGCAGTACTTC. Translated: CASSYSGQDLVWEQYF.

The J gene is TRBJ2-3, the V gene TRBV6-5; D unclear. Trimming removed 2 bases from V and 0 bases from J, with 12 bases in between. The V gene's germline CDR1 is MNHEY and CDR2 SVGAGI. The CDR3 is 16 amino acids. CDR3 in DNA: TGTGCCAGCAGTTACCAATCATTTGAGAGCACAGATACGCAGTATTTT. Translating gives CASSYQSFESTDTQYF.

This chain uses TRBV29-1 with TRBJ1-2, with TRBD1 matching 8 bases. CDR1 is SQVTM, CDR2 ANQGSEA, per germline. The CDR3 runs 16 residues. The V gene end was trimmed by 4 bases and the J gene end by 3 bases; junction bases not matched to a gene: 13. The CDR3 sequence is CSVGGGRGQVHYGYTF. The CDR3 DNA reads as TGCAGCGTTGGAGGCGGCAGGGGGCAGGTCCACTATGGCTACACCTTC.

Written as DNA, the CDR3 is TGTGCCAGCAGTTACAGGGTGGTCGTCACTGAAGCTTTCTTT. Encoded protein: CASSYRVVVTEAFF. The chain has TRBV12-3 or TRBV12-4 and TRBJ1-1, with a tentative D call TRBD1 (6 bases). The CDR3 is 14 residues long. V gave up 4 bases and J gave up 4 bases, with 13 bases separating them.

This clonotype occurred a few times. V gene TRBV9 combines with J gene TRBJ2-7; D is possibly TRBD1 or TRBD2 (5 bases each). The CDR3 extends over 15 amino acids. Germline values: CDR1 SGDLS, CDR2 YYNGEE. Trimming pared 3 bases from V and 1 base from J, leaving 14 bases between. The CDR3: CASSAHGTPSYEQYF. DNA of the CDR3: TGTGCCAGCAGCGCCCATGGGACGCCTTCCTACGAGCAGTACTTC.

V and J are TRBV12-3 or TRBV12-4 and TRBJ1-5; D is unresolved. V lost 6 bases, J lost 2 bases, and 14 bases lay in between. This CDR3 spans 15 amino acids. The CDR3 here is CASSPPGWGNQPQHF. Written as DNA, the CDR3 is TGTGCCAGCAGCCCCCCTGGATGGGGCAATCAGCCCCAGCATTTT.

The rearrangement links TRBV9 to TRBJ2-1; 12 bases map to TRBD2. The germline gives CDR1 SGDLS, CDR2 YYNGEE. J lost 6 bases, V lost 4 bases, and 14 bases had no gene match. CDR3 size: 18 residues. The CDR3 DNA reads TGTGCCAGCAGCCCCCGACTAGCGGGAGTTGTGTGGGGCAATGAGCAGTTCTTC. The encoded protein is CASSPRLAGVVWGNEQFF.

The chain employs TRBV24-1 and TRBJ2-7, with D hard to call. Germline-derived CDR1 and CDR2 are KGHDR and SFDVKD. CDR3 size: 13 residues. Between the trimmed V and J ends, which lost 9 bases and 6 bases, there was a span of 17 bases. The DNA of the CDR3 is TGTGCCACCTCAAGCCGATCGGCCCTCGAGCAGTACTTC. Protein sequence: CATSSRSALEQYF.

This chain uses TRBV7-2 with TRBJ1-1; D possibly corresponds to TRBD1 (6 bases). Germline loops: CDR1 SGHTA, CDR2 FQGNSA. The CDR3 is made up of 12 amino acids. Trimming left V 2 bases short and J 9 bases short, with 10 bases between. The CDR3 nucleotides read TGTGCCAGCAGCTTAACCGGGACACAAGCTTTCTTT. Amino acids: CASSLTGTQAFF.

V usage is TRBV6-2 or TRBV6-3 and J usage is TRBJ1-6, with 9 bases fitting TRBD1. CDR3 size: 17 residues. Trimming cost V 4 bases and J 7 bases; bases outside gene matches: 11. CDR1 is MNHEY and CDR2 is SVGEGT in the germline V gene. The CDR3 protein is CASSFPGQGSPNSPLHF. In DNA form, the CDR3 reads TGTGCCAGCAGTTTCCCGGGACAGGGAAGCCCCAATTCACCCCTCCACTTT.

This clonotype showed up just a few times. The V gene is TRBV6-6, the J gene TRBJ1-2; D not resolved. Germline V CDR1 and CDR2: MNHNY, SVGAGI (reference sequence). The V end was cut by 11 bases, the J end by 0 bases, with 13 bases between. The CDR3 is 13 residues long. CDR3 amino acids: CAHLEVPNYGYTF. DNA of the CDR3: TGTGCCCATCTCGAGGTGCCTAACTATGGCTACACCTTC.

This chain uses TRBV12-3 or TRBV12-4 with TRBJ2-5; 8 bases are shared with TRBD1. After removal of 5 bases from V and 5 bases from J, the junction contained 7 bases not matched to a gene. The length of the CDR3 is 14 residues. CDR3 region: CASSPDRARETQYF. The CDR3, as DNA: TGTGCCAGCAGTCCGGACAGGGCGCGGGAGACCCAGTACTTC.

The V call is TRBV5-6, the J call TRBJ2-7; 9 nucleotides align to TRBD1. V dropped 7 bases and J dropped 2; count of bases not matched to a gene: 7. Germline loops: CDR1 SGHDT, CDR2 YYEEEE. The CDR3 extends over 14 amino acids. The CDR3 sequence is CASGPGQGPYEQYF. The DNA for the CDR3 is TGTGCCAGCGGACCGGGACAGGGACCCTACGAGCAGTACTTC.

This clonotype has just a few counts. The V and J genes are TRBV10-3 and TRBJ1-2; a weak D match, TRBD1 (5 bases). The CDR3 runs 15 residues. The V gene lost 4 bases and the J gene lost 3 bases, with 15 bases spanning the gap. The germline CDR1 and CDR2 sequences are ENHRY and SYGVKD. In DNA, the CDR3 is TGTGCCATCAGTGGGGGCTCATACCTCGACTATGGCTACACCTTC. Protein sequence: CAISGGSYLDYGYTF.

The rearrangement links TRBV28 to TRBJ1-5; TRBD1 agrees at 11 bases. Looked up from germline, CDR1 is MDHEN and CDR2 is SYDVKM. The junction had 8 bases not matched to a gene; V was cut back by 6 bases and J by 4 bases. The CDR3 sequence is 16 residues long. CDR3 protein: CASSSPGQGGNQPQHF. As DNA, the CDR3 is TGTGCCAGCAGCTCCCCGGGACAGGGGGGGAATCAGCCCCAGCATTTT.

This clonotype was observed a handful of times. The rearrangement uses TRBV6-5 and TRBJ2-1; either TRBD1 or TRBD2 may supply D (5 bases each). The CDR3 is made up of 13 amino acids. The germline V gene has CDR1 MNHEY and CDR2 SVGAGI. V dropped 6 bases and J dropped 14 bases, with 20 bases sitting between them. The CDR3 DNA reads as TGTGCCAGCAGGAGGGACGGAGTGCCCGTCGAGTTCTTC. This gives the protein CASRRDGVPVEFF.

This clonotype has more than one count but fewer than ten. The J gene is TRBJ2-3, the V gene TRBV7-8; the D call may be TRBD1 or TRBD2 (6 bases each). The V gene's germline CDR1 is SGHVS and CDR2 FQNEAQ. The ends were cut back, 5 bases at V and 0 bases at J, with 9 bases in the middle. The CDR3 sequence is 14 residues long. CDR3: CASSPGASTDTQYF. DNA for the CDR3: TGTGCCAGCAGCCCGGGGGCGAGCACAGATACGCAGTATTTT.

In this sample, this clonotype turned up many times. The chain employs TRBV11-2 and TRBJ2-5; tentatively, D is TRBD1 (5 bases). In germline, CDR1 is SGHAT, CDR2 FQNNGV. V was cut by 0 bases and J by 3 bases, with 5 bases left in between. The CDR3 covers 13 residues. The CDR3 sequence: CASSLDREETQYF. CDR3 coding DNA: TGTGCCAGCAGCTTAGACAGGGAAGAGACCCAGTACTTC.

This clonotype was counted ten times or more. The chain carries TRBV7-6 and TRBJ2-5; 7 nucleotides line up with TRBD2. CDR1 and CDR2 (germline): SGHVS, FNYEAQ. This CDR3 is 15 amino acids long. V was clipped by 2 bases and J by 1 base; unmatched bases: 4. The CDR3 spells CASSLIAGVQETQYF. The CDR3 DNA follows: TGTGCCAGCAGCTTAATAGCGGGCGTCCAAGAGACCCAGTACTTC.

This clonotype turned up a few times. The genes are TRBV12-3 or TRBV12-4 and TRBJ2-1, with TRBD1 matching over 9 bases. This CDR3 has 14 residues. V lost 10 bases and J lost 4; bases outside the gene matches: 8. DNA of the CDR3: TGTGCCACCCTAAGGACAGGGGAGTACAATGAGCAGTTCTTC. This sequence encodes CATLRTGEYNEQFF.